This T cell receptor beta chain emerged from a study of cytomegalovirus exposure and HLA in healthy donors listed by TCRdb under 2017. Regarding the complete study: An earlier analysis of approximately 590 of the donors reported approximately 270 Gb of sequence data and 117 million unique TCR beta sequences from 150 million to 200 million T cells. Roughly 320 gigabases of sequencing data and around 88 million unique TCR sequences made up an early release that covered approximately 650 HLA-typed donors. Of the roughly 430 genotyped donors, around 81% fell in the genetic ancestry cluster associated with self-reported Caucasian donors. The aim of the study was to test whether cataloging public T cell receptors could identify signatures of past pathogen exposure. The study used immunosequencing to profile the T cell repertoires of hundreds of subjects and linked those repertoires to cytomegalovirus serostatus. A separate validation cohort of 100 to 150 different subjects was used in addition to the 666-subject first cohort. High-throughput TCR immunosequencing, statistical association of individual TCRs with disease status, and machine learning were combined to predict cytomegalovirus infection status. A later analysis re-analyzed previously published TCR beta repertoires from roughly 690 donors and added high-resolution HLA genotyping to study TCR occurrence patterns. In the later analysis, no new phenotypic data were used to find candidate immune exposures; instead, reliance was placed on TCR beta sequences and their occurrence across donors. To decide whether each TCR beta V gene segment behaved as functional or pseudogenic, an earlier analysis of several hundred of the donors relied on high-throughput TCR beta sequencing. Donor age, sex, ethnicity and CMV serostatus were compiled alongside the repertoire data. A later genetic analysis took genome-wide SNP genotypes for about three fifths of the 666 donors and used that subset as a discovery cohort. Every repertoire in the discovery cohort had been generated on one and the same sequencing platform. Class I and class II HLA loci were covered by the typing at four-digit resolution. The number of typed donors differed by locus: about 620-630 for A, B, C, DRB1 and DQB1; 522 for DQA1; around 610 for DPA1; and some 450 for DPB1. Several DR-DQ haplotypes were treated as single units for association and clustering because of strong linkage in the cohort. Among 300 to 500 genotyped donors of the cohort, an average of approximately 220,000 unique TCR beta nucleotide sequences was sequenced per donor, of which about 19% were non-productive.

In the germline V gene (reference sequence), CDR1 corresponds to MNHEY and CDR2 to SMNVEV. Reading from cysteine to phenylalanine, the CDR3 counts 18 amino acids. Left in the record is the CDR3 DNA by itself, 54 bases read in frame from the first base. Trimming removed 5 bases from V and 1 base from J, leaving 21 bases between the germline ends. The full study reports these points: The only immune exposure information available for the cohort was CMV serostatus. Several of the top co-occurrence clusters appeared to be linked to parvovirus B19, influenza, CMV and Epstein-Barr virus, according to a later analysis. A later analysis found that most CMV-associated TCR beta chains appeared HLA-restricted, with HLA associations seemingly driven largely by CMV exposure. In both the original and validation cohorts, the classifier was reported to diagnose cytomegalovirus status with high specificity and sensitivity. A further reported finding was that TCR beta sequences accurately predicted the HLA-A and HLA-B alleles for most subjects in the first cohort. When HLA alleles, especially DR and DQ, strongly co-occurred, TCR associations were difficult to assign to individual alleles. V-gene and J-gene trimming of TCR beta chains was associated with a missense DCLRE1C variant in a later genetic analysis, and the association was replicated in an independent cohort. According to a later analysis, TCR association rates differed among HLA loci, with DRB1 alleles showing the most associated TCRs and HLA-C alleles showing the fewest. In a later analysis, HLA-associated TCR beta chains showed more clonal expansion and lower generation probabilities than non-associated chains that were equally common. The earlier analysis of about 600 of the donors excluded 15 to 20 rarely observed V segments, including chromosome 9 orphons, because counts were too low. In vitro tests confirmed that a few of the cytomegalovirus-associated TCR beta chains recognize cytomegalovirus antigens. In a later genetic analysis, fewer N-insertions in productive TCRs were reported among donors in an Asian-associated ancestry cluster than the roughly 670-donor mean. Presence/absence analyses assumed roughly uniform sequencing depth across donors, an assumption that may not hold. Linkage disequilibrium might explain the correlated functional status among segregating V segments, but an unknown experimental factor could not be excluded. In an earlier analysis of roughly 560 of the donors, most TCR beta V segments were observed in productive rearrangements about 90% or about 30% of the time, broadly matching IMGT annotations. This cohort had only TCR beta chains sequenced, and the lack of alpha or paired-chain data limited which features could be detected. A cluster of highly shared sequence variants was judged likely to be a technical artifact of the sequencing pipeline. In a later analysis, around 15,000 TCR beta sequences were associated with specific HLA alleles at a false discovery rate of 0.05. Because some donors lacked HLA typing at each locus, the association tests relied only on the typed subset. It was suggested by the authors that the approach could potentially be generalized to other disease states and immunological phenotypes. The study gave a list of 150 to 200 TCR beta chains associated with cytomegalovirus. Some IMGT-functional V segments, including TRBV6-2 and TRBV6-3, could not be told apart with the 87-base-pair reads, so those segments were excluded. Most TCR sequences were seen in very few donors, while some public TCRs were found in many individuals.

The cohort comprised 666 healthy bone marrow donors. All cohort members were sampled while nominally healthy, although unrecorded immune exposures were likely present. The donor was CMV seropositive and belonged to the group of over 250 seropositive cohort members. Each donor provided a peripheral blood sample, and peripheral blood mononuclear cells were used for TCR beta sequencing. The Qiagen DNeasy Blood Extraction Kit was used to extract genomic DNA from the blood cell samples. The library was obtained by the immunoSEQ multiplex PCR assay. For the multiplex PCR, a mixture combining 60 forward primers for TCR Vbeta segments and 13 reverse primers for TCR Jbeta segments was used. The CDR3 region of rearranged TCR beta genes was amplified from genomic DNA by a multiplex PCR assay. Amplified TCR beta libraries were sequenced as 87-base-pair reads on the Illumina HiSeq System. In the authors' own workflow: Across the 670 or so repertoires, a later analysis counted 78 million or so unique TCR beta chains, roughly 11 million of which were shared by at least two donors. To remove PCR and sequencing errors, raw reads were error-corrected and collapsed into unique sequences using a nearest-neighbor algorithm that merged closely related sequences. Alignment of CDR3 sequences to IMGT reference sequences was used to assign V, D and J gene segments. For a sequence to be retained, a match of at least six nucleotides to both a V gene segment and a J gene segment was required. Rearrangements were classified as productive when the CDR3 lacked stop codons and remained in frame with V and J, and all other rearrangements were classified as non-productive. CDR3 was defined according to IMGT convention as the region running from the second conserved V-encoded cysteine to the conserved J-encoded phenylalanine. In an earlier analysis of roughly 610 of the donors, sequences lacking an unambiguous match to a single V gene segment were excluded. In an earlier analysis of approximately 590 of the donors, a V segment was called functional when productive rearrangements were above 56.7%, and segregating when the standard deviation between donors exceeded 5%. A statistical classification framework was developed to diagnose cytomegalovirus status using the catalog of TCR beta chain sequences. V and J gene assignment, in a later analysis, came from comparing TCR nucleotide sequences with IMGT/GENE-DB human TR gene sequences. In a later analysis, CDR3 sequences and most-parsimonious VDJ recombination scenarios were assigned using the TCRdist pipeline. In a later analysis, each TCR beta chain was defined by its CDR3 amino acid sequence together with its V-gene family, and reads without a unique V-gene family were excluded. In a later analysis, 500 to 650 highly shared, low-generation-probability nucleotide sequences were removed to address suspected cross-contamination and a sequencing artifact. In a later analysis, a clonal expansion index for each public chain was calculated from normalized within-repertoire ranks of inferred template counts. Generation probabilities in a later analysis came from a VDJ recombination model fitted to out-of-frame rearrangements, and those results were checked against IGoR. In a later analysis, hypergeometric tests were used to score TCR-TCR, TCR-HLA and TCR-CMV co-occurrence, with a repertoire-size bias correction applied to TCR pairs. To estimate false discovery rates, a later analysis permuted the HLA or CMV assignments 20 times. In a later analysis, co-occurring TCRs were grouped using DBSCAN, with TCRdist sequence similarity added in when clustering inside HLA-allele-positive subsets. Co-occurrence clustering excluded repertoires with fewer than 30,000 or more than 120,000 public chains, plus five with anomalous nucleotide sharing. TCRdb took over this immuneACCESS table, retaining in-frame rearrangements with V and J assigned. Such tables are incomplete; in checked studies, under half of the missing clones stem from an unresolved V gene, and the remainder is unexplained. V and J calls and clone size are as listed in that table; D and trimming were resolved from the DNA. Recorded for this sample are 150,000 to 200,000 clones; 80% of them occurred a single time. The biggest ten clones account for about a tenth of the sample.

On this clone itself: It lacks a known antigen. No base-level quality is on record; no much larger clone is a single base apart.

This clonotype was sampled from a young man in good health and CMV-seropositive. This sequence uses TRBV27 and TRBJ2-1; 5 matching bases give a weak D call of TRBD2. Sequenced: PBMCs. CDR3 reads: CASSPTPPAVGSYNEQFF. The bases are TGTGCCAGCAGTCCAACCCCTCCAGCGGTAGGGTCCTACAATGAGCAGTTCTTC.